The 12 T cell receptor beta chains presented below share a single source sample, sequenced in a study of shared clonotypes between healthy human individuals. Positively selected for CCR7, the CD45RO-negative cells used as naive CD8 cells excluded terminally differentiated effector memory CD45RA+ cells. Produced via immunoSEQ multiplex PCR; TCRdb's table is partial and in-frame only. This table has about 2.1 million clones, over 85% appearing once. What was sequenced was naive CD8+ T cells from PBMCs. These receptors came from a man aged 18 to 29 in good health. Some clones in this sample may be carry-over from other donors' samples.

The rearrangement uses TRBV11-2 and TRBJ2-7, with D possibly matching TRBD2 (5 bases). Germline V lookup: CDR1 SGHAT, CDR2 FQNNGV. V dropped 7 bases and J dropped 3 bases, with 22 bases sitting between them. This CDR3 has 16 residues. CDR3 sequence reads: CASIYPLVTRCYEQYF. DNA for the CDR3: TGTGCCAGCATCTACCCGCTGGTTACTAGATGCTACGAGCAGTACTTC.

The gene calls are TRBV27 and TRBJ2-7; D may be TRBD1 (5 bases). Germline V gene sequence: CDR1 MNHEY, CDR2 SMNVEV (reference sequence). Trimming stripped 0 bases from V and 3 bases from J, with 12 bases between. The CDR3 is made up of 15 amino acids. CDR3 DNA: TGTGCCAGCAGTTTATCGGGGCAGGGTTTCTACGAGCAGTACTTC. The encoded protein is CASSLSGQGFYEQYF.

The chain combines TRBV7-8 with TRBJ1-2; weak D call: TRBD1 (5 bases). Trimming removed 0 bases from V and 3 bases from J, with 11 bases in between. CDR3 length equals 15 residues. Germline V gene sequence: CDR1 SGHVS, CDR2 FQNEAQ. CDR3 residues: CASSLAPGLDYGYTF. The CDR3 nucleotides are TGTGCCAGCAGCTTAGCGCCGGGGCTCGACTATGGCTACACCTTC.

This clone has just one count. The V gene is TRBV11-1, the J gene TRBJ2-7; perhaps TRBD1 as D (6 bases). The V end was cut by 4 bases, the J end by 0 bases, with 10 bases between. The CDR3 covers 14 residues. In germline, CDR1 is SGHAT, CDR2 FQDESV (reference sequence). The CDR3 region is CASSSTGLSYEQYF. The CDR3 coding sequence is TGTGCCAGCAGCTCTACAGGGCTCTCCTACGAGCAGTACTTC.

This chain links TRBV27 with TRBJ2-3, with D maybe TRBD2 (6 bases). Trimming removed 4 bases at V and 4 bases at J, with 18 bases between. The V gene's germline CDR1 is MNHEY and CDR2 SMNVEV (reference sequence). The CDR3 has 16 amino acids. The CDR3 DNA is TGTGCCAGCAGTTCCCACCCCCTTAGCGGCTCAGATACGCAGTATTTT. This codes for CASSSHPLSGSDTQYF.

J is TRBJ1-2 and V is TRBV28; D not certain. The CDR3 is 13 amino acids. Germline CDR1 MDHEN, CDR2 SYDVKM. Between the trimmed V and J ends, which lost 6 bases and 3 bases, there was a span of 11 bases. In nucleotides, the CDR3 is TGTGCCAGCAGCCCAGACGGTGACTATGGCTACACCTTC. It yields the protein CASSPDGDYGYTF.

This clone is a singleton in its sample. The CDR3 DNA reads as TGTGCCAGCACCCCCGTGGCGGACCACTACGAGCAGTACTTC. Its translation is CASTPVADHYEQYF. The chain couples TRBV28 to TRBJ2-7; D not resolved. From germline, CDR1 is MDHEN and CDR2 SYDVKM. The ends were cut back, 7 bases at V and 3 bases at J, with 16 bases in the middle. The CDR3 is 14 residues long. The complete variable domain, with remaining parts taken from reference TRBV28 and TRBJ2-7, reads DVKVTQSSRYLVKRTGEKVFLECVQDMDHENMFWYRQDPGLGLRLIYFSYDVKMKEKGDIPEGYSVSREKKERFSLILESASTNQTSMYLCASTPVADHYEQYFGPGTRLTVT.

Here the CDR3 reads CARSLATRGQNTEGYSGNTIYF. CDR3 sequence (DNA): TGTGCCAGAAGCTTAGCGACCCGGGGACAGAACACCGAAGGATATTCTGGAAACACCATATATTTT. The chain combines TRBV7-5 with TRBJ1-3; the tabulated D call, TRBD1, remains unverified against the DNA. TRBV7-5 is an annotated pseudogene. The CDR3 is 22 residues long.

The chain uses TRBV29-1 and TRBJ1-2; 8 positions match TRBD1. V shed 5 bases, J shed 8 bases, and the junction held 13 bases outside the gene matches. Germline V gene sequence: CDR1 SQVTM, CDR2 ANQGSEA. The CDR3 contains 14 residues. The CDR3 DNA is TGCAGCGTTCAGACAGGGGTCCGTGTTGAGGGCTACACCTTC. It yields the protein CSVQTGVRVEGYTF.

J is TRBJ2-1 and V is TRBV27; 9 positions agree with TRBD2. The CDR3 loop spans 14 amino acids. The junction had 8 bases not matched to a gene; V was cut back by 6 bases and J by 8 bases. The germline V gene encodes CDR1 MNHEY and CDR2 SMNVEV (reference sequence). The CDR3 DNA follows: TGTGCCAGCAGACTTAGCGGGAGCGCGGATGAGCAGTTCTTC. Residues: CASRLSGSADEQFF.

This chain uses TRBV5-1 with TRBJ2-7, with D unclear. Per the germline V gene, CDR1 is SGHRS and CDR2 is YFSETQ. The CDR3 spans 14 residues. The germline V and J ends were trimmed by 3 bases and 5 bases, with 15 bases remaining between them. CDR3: CASSSRLAPDEQYF. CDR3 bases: TGCGCCAGCAGCTCCAGATTAGCTCCCGACGAGCAGTACTTC.

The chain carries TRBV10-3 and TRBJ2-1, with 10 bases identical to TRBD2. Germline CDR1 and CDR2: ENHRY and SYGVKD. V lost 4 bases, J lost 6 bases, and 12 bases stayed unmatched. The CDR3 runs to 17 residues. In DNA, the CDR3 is TGTGCCATCAGTGGGAGCGGGAGGGGCCCCGGCGGCAATGAGCAGTTCTTC. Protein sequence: CAISGSGRGPGGNEQFF.